This T cell receptor (beta chain) came from a study of blood T cell repertoires in COVID-19. Per germline, CDR1 MDHEN and CDR2 SYDVKM. The junction had 2 bases not matched to a gene; V was cut back by 5 bases and J by 2 bases. The CDR3 has 13 residues. Of note for this clone: The sample carries other DNA sequences with the same CDR3.

Sequenced by immunoSEQ multiplex PCR; TCRdb stores in-frame clones only, minus some. The sample yields about 210,000 clones, about 92% seen once. Sequencing used peripheral blood. This rearrangement joins TRBV28 to TRBJ1-2, with 7 bases aligning to TRBD1. This TCR was recovered from a man aged 30 to 45 with acute or convalescent COVID-19. The CDR3 DNA follows: TGTGCCAGCAGTCGGGACAGCAACTATGGCTACACCTTC. Its protein product is CASSRDSNYGYTF.